Listed here are 31 T cell receptor beta chains from one sample, sequenced in a study of cytomegalovirus exposure and HLA in healthy donors. PCR employed 60 Vbeta and 13 Jbeta primers. Sequenced by immunoSEQ multiplex PCR; TCRdb stores in-frame clones only, minus some. The sample records some 200,000 clones, more than 75% being singletons. Sequenced: PBMCs. These TCRs come from a girl under three years old in good health and CMV-seronegative.

The chain joins TRBV9 to TRBJ2-2; TRBD2 might be the D (7 bases). Germline V gives CDR1 SGDLS, CDR2 YYNGEE. The CDR3 runs to 17 residues. Between the trimmed V and J ends, which lost 2 bases and 5 bases, there was a span of 19 bases. Here the CDR3 reads CASSVGPGAGATGELFF. In nucleotides, the CDR3 is TGTGCCAGCAGCGTGGGGCCGGGGGCGGGAGCTACCGGGGAGCTGTTTTTT.

The chain is built from TRBV7-3 and TRBJ2-3, with D maybe TRBD2 (5 bases). The germline V and J ends were trimmed by 5 bases and 8 bases, with 11 bases remaining between them. The CDR3 runs to 12 residues. Germline CDR1 SGHTA, CDR2 FQGTGA. CDR3 residues: CASSILGGTQYF. CDR3 DNA: TGTGCCAGCAGCATACTAGGTGGTACGCAGTATTTT. The entire variable domain, with the rest obtained from reference TRBV7-3 and TRBJ2-3, is as follows: GAGVSQTPSNKVTEKGKYVELRCDPISGHTALYWYRQSLGQGPEFLIYFQGTGAADDSGLPNDRFFAVRPEGSVSTLKIQRTERGDSAVYLCASSILGGTQYFGPGTRLTVL.

V is TRBV27 and J is TRBJ2-3; D may be TRBD1 (5 bases). Germline CDR1 is MNHEY and CDR2 is SMNVEV (reference sequence). The V and J ends lost 5 bases and 6 bases respectively, with 12 bases between them. The CDR3 loop spans 13 amino acids. The CDR3 region is CASSPPPGDTQYF. The CDR3 bases are TGTGCCAGCAGTCCCCCACCAGGGGATACGCAGTATTTT.

This rearrangement joins TRBV29-1 to TRBJ1-2; a weak D match, TRBD1 (6 bases). The CDR3 is made up of 10 amino acids. Germline V gives CDR1 SQVTM, CDR2 ANQGSEA. Trimming took off 6 bases at V and 8 bases at J, with 10 bases between the two ends. The CDR3 DNA is TGCAGCGTGGCAGGGGAAGGCTACACCTTC. This encodes CSVAGEGYTF.

This clone was seen a single time. The chain uses TRBV30 and TRBJ1-2, with D perhaps TRBD1 (5 bases). The length of the CDR3 is 15 residues. Germline CDR1 and CDR2: GTSNPN and SVGIG (reference sequence). Trimming left V 0 bases short and J 5 bases short, with 16 bases between. The CDR3: CAWSVINRSPYGYTF. CDR3 DNA sequence: TGTGCCTGGAGTGTTATTAACAGGTCCCCATATGGCTACACCTTC.

The chain uses TRBV9 and TRBJ2-5; D unclear. The V and J ends lost 4 bases and 3 bases respectively, with 10 bases between them. Germline CDR1 reads SGDLS; CDR2 reads YYNGEE. The CDR3 sequence is 13 residues long. For the CDR3, the DNA is TGTGCCAGCAGCCCAGACTTTAAAGAGACCCAGTACTTC. Its translation: CASSPDFKETQYF.

This chain joins TRBV19 and TRBJ1-1; tentative D call: TRBD1 (6 bases). The V end was cut by 5 bases, the J end by 5 bases, with 12 bases between. Germline assignment: CDR1 LNHDA and CDR2 SQIVND (reference sequence). The CDR3 spans 13 residues. In DNA, the CDR3 is TGTGCCAGTAGTGTCGCAGGGGAAACTGAAGCTTTCTTT. Residues: CASSVAGETEAFF.

The count of this clone is one. The chain combines TRBV11-2 with TRBJ2-7; TRBD1 aligns across 10 bases. Germline CDR1 SGHAT, CDR2 FQNNGV. The CDR3 totals 14 residues. With 4 bases clipped from V and 2 bases from J, the junction kept 2 bases outside the gene matches. DNA for the CDR3: TGTGCCAGCAGCTCAGACAGGGGGCCCTACGAGCAGTACTTC. Protein product: CASSSDRGPYEQYF.

J is TRBJ2-2 and V is TRBV7-9; D is perhaps TRBD1 (6 bases). CDR3 length equals 14 residues. With 11 bases removed from V and 3 bases from J, the gap between germline ends came to 16 bases. Germline values: CDR1 SEHNR, CDR2 FQNEAQ (reference sequence). For the CDR3, the DNA is TGTGCCGCCCAACAGGGCTGGGACACCGGGGAGCTGTTTTTT. Its protein is CAAQQGWDTGELFF.

This clone was picked up a small number of times. This chain links TRBV4-3 with TRBJ2-3, with D tentatively TRBD2 (6 bases). V shed 3 bases and J shed 1 base, with 11 bases lying between them. The length of the CDR3 is 15 residues. The germline V gene has CDR1 LGHNA and CDR2 YSLEER. CDR3 in amino acids: CASSQFSGRTDTQYF. DNA of the CDR3: TGCGCCAGCAGCCAGTTTAGCGGACGCACAGATACGCAGTATTTT.

The gene calls are TRBV15 and TRBJ2-7; possibly TRBD2 for D (6 bases). CDR1 LNHNV and CDR2 YYDKDF come from the germline V gene (reference sequence). CDR3 length equals 14 residues. Trimming pared 3 bases from V and 2 bases from J, leaving 11 bases between. The CDR3 sequence: CATSSSRGAYEQYF. As DNA, the CDR3 is TGTGCCACCAGCAGTTCGCGGGGAGCCTACGAGCAGTACTTC.

V gene TRBV7-2 combines with J gene TRBJ2-5; TRBD2 matches 7 bases. The germline V gene encodes CDR1 SGHTA and CDR2 FQGNSA. This CDR3 region has 16 residues. With V trimmed by 2 bases and J by 2 bases, 8 bases remained unmatched. In DNA, the CDR3 is TGTGCCAGCAGCTTACACCTCGGGGGGTATCAAGAGACCCAGTACTTC. Its protein product is CASSLHLGGYQETQYF.

The V and J genes are TRBV30 and TRBJ2-7; 7 positions match TRBD1. The CDR3 consists of 14 residues. Germline CDR1 reads GTSNPN; CDR2 reads SVGIG (reference sequence). V dropped 2 bases and J dropped 5; count of bases not matched to a gene: 9. The CDR3 loop is CAWSLFDRAHEQYF. The CDR3 DNA follows: TGTGCCTGGAGTTTATTCGACAGGGCCCACGAGCAGTACTTC.

The chain recombines TRBV5-1 with TRBJ2-3; D is undetermined. Germline-derived CDR1 and CDR2 are SGHRS and YFSETQ. The V end was cut by 0 bases, the J end by 2 bases, with 7 bases between. The CDR3 spans 14 residues. CDR3 DNA: TGCGCCAGCAGCTTGGGGCCCTCCACAGATACGCAGTATTTT. Its translation: CASSLGPSTDTQYF.

The chain has TRBV7-6 and TRBJ2-1, with 7 positions matching TRBD2. Germline V CDR1 and CDR2: SGHVS, FNYEAQ. The trim removed 5 bases at V and 0 bases at J, leaving 10 bases unmatched. The length of the CDR3 is 17 residues. CDR3 coding DNA: TGTGCCAGCAGCATACGTGGGGGGGGAAACTCCTACAATGAGCAGTTCTTC. Translation: CASSIRGGGNSYNEQFF.

The V call is TRBV5-1, the J call TRBJ2-6; D gene uncertain. The CDR3 runs to 16 residues. Germline CDR1 reads SGHRS; CDR2 reads YFSETQ. V lost 5 bases and J lost 0, with 12 bases in between. CDR3 protein: CASSFPSFSGANVLTF. The CDR3 coding sequence is TGCGCCAGCAGTTTCCCCAGTTTCTCTGGGGCCAACGTCCTGACTTTC.

The gene calls are TRBV19 and TRBJ2-7; possible D gene TRBD1, 8 bases. V lost 8 bases and J 7 bases, leaving 24 bases between the germline ends. Germline V lookup: CDR1 LNHDA, CDR2 SQIVND (reference sequence). The CDR3 has 15 amino acids. The CDR3 region is CASHGDGQGAGEQYF. The CDR3 coding sequence is TGTGCCAGTCACGGCGACGGACAGGGAGCGGGGGAGCAGTACTTC.

The chain carries TRBV2 and TRBJ2-1, with TRBD1 matching over 10 bases. The J segment lost 4 bases and the V segment lost 4 bases, leaving 4 bases of the junction unmatched. There are 15 residues in the CDR3. Germline CDR1 is SNHLY and CDR2 is FYNNEI. DNA for the CDR3: TGTGCCAGCAGTGTGAGGACAGGGGGATACAATGAGCAGTTCTTC. Its translation: CASSVRTGGYNEQFF.

The count of this clone is one. The chain has TRBV15 and TRBJ1-1; the match to TRBD1 covers 7 bases. V gave up 10 bases and J gave up 3 bases; unmatched junction bases: 5. CDR3 length equals 12 residues. Germline CDR1 reads LNHNV; CDR2 reads YYDKDF (reference sequence). CDR3 nucleotides: TGTGCCATCGGACAGGTTTACACTGAAGCTTTCTTT. Protein product: CAIGQVYTEAFF.

This rearrangement joins TRBV7-2 to TRBJ2-2, with D maybe TRBD1 (7 bases). The CDR3 is 18 amino acids. The V gene lost 7 bases and the J gene lost 4 bases, with 25 bases spanning the gap. The germline CDR1 and CDR2 sequences are SGHTA and FQGNSA. The CDR3 sequence is CASTKPAGGTWLTGELFF. Written as DNA, the CDR3 is TGTGCCAGCACCAAGCCCGCAGGGGGGACCTGGCTCACCGGGGAGCTGTTTTTT.

The J gene is TRBJ2-3, the V gene TRBV29-1, with TRBD2 identical over 8 bases. Germline-derived CDR1 and CDR2 are SQVTM and ANQGSEA. With V trimmed by 3 bases and J by 2 bases, 4 bases remained unmatched. CDR3 length: 14 residues. Written as DNA, the CDR3 is TGCAGCGTTGACCTAGCGGGCCCCACAGATACGCAGTATTTT. Its protein product is CSVDLAGPTDTQYF.

The rearrangement joins TRBV29-1 to TRBJ2-7; 7 bases agree with TRBD1. The CDR3 totals 12 residues. Germline CDR1 SQVTM, CDR2 ANQGSEA. Unmatched junction bases numbered 4, after V lost 5 bases and J lost 3 bases. CDR3 region: CSVRQGGYEQYF. CDR3 nucleotide sequence: TGCAGCGTTAGACAGGGCGGCTACGAGCAGTACTTC.

The rearrangement links TRBV11-2 to TRBJ2-1; D is perhaps TRBD1 (6 bases). Trimming cost V 2 bases and J 2 bases, with 16 bases left between them. CDR3 length: 17 residues. Germline V gene sequence: CDR1 SGHAT, CDR2 FQNNGV. CDR3 sequence (DNA): TGTGCCAGCAGCTTAATAAAGTGGGACACTGCCTACAATGAGCAGTTCTTC. Protein sequence: CASSLIKWDTAYNEQFF.

The V gene is TRBV7-9, the J gene TRBJ2-3, with D perhaps matching TRBD2 (5 bases). Trimming took off 5 bases at V and 0 bases at J, with 6 bases between the two ends. Germline lookup yields CDR1 SEHNR and CDR2 FQNEAQ (reference sequence). The CDR3 is made up of 13 amino acids. CDR3 residues: CASSRTSTDTQYF. CDR3 DNA sequence: TGTGCCAGCAGCCGGACTAGCACAGATACGCAGTATTTT.

This clone has only a few counts. The V gene is TRBV5-1, the J gene TRBJ2-5; D perhaps matches TRBD2 (5 bases). The V end lost 2 bases, the J end lost 1 base, and 9 bases lay between the germline ends. The CDR3 has 14 residues. Germline lookup yields CDR1 SGHRS and CDR2 YFSETQ. The CDR3 loop reads CASSLTSIQETQYF. CDR3 sequence (DNA): TGCGCCAGCAGCTTAACTAGTATCCAAGAGACCCAGTACTTC.

This chain uses TRBV29-1 with TRBJ2-1; TRBD2 matches 10 bases. CDR3 length: 14 amino acids. The trim removed 5 bases at V and 6 bases at J, leaving 7 bases unmatched. In germline, CDR1 is SQVTM, CDR2 ANQGSEA. The CDR3 region is CSVPLAGGINEQFF. The CDR3 DNA reads TGCAGCGTTCCATTAGCGGGAGGAATCAATGAGCAGTTCTTC.

The rearrangement links TRBV29-1 to TRBJ2-7, with D perhaps matching TRBD2 (6 bases). Deletions cut 4 bases from V and 5 bases from J, with 9 bases between. Germline loops: CDR1 SQVTM, CDR2 ANQGSEA. The CDR3 contains 11 residues. CDR3 nucleotide sequence: TGCAGCGTTGGTTCGGGGGACGAGCAGTACTTC. It yields the protein CSVGSGDEQYF.

This sequence joins TRBV15 and TRBJ2-5, with 8 nucleotides matching TRBD2. Judging by the DNA end, TRBJ2-7 fits better; the J call may be wrong. The CDR3 consists of 16 residues. CDR1 and CDR2 from the germline V gene are LNHNV and YYDKDF (reference sequence). The CDR3 nucleotides read TGTGCCACCAGCAGGCCGGGAGGGGCACTAGGGAGCGAGCAGTACTTC. Its protein is CATSRPGGALGSEQYF.

The V gene is TRBV4-3, the J gene TRBJ2-1; 9 nucleotides line up with TRBD2. This CDR3 has 16 residues. Germline lookup yields CDR1 LGHNA and CDR2 YSLEER. J was trimmed by 4 bases and V by 3 bases; bases with no gene match: 7. The CDR3 DNA reads as TGCGCCAGCAGCCACGCCGGGACTAGCCTATACAATGAGCAGTTCTTC. Protein product: CASSHAGTSLYNEQFF.

In nucleotides, the CDR3 is TGTGCCAGCAGCACTTACAGGGGATCATACACTGAAGCTTTCTTT. Translated: CASSTYRGSYTEAFF. This chain connects TRBV13 to TRBJ1-1, with TRBD1 matching 7 bases. Per the germline V gene, CDR1 is PRHDT and CDR2 is FYEKMQ (reference sequence). This CDR3 is 15 amino acids long. V was pared by 5 bases and J by 3 bases, with 9 bases of the junction left unmatched.

The chain employs TRBV10-2 and TRBJ2-3, with 13 bases matching TRBD2. The trim removed 0 bases at V and 5 bases at J, leaving 5 bases unmatched. This CDR3 spans 17 amino acids. From germline, CDR1 is WSHSY and CDR2 SAAADI. The chain's CDR3 is CASSESTSGGPIDTQYF. In DNA, the CDR3 is TGCGCCAGCAGTGAGTCGACTAGCGGGGGGCCAATAGATACGCAGTATTTT.